The present T cell receptor (beta chain) was sequenced within a study of blood T cell repertoires in COVID-19. In the authors' workflow: Using reference gene primer amplification, nucleated cell counts were estimated. Repertoires were generated with immunoSEQ multiplex PCR, while TCRdb's copy carries only in-frame clones and drops some. That table is the source of V, J and clone size, and D and trimming were worked out from the DNA. The sample contains about 80,000 clones, approximately 88% of which appear only once. The junction had 6 bases not matched to a gene; V was cut back by 3 bases and J by 1 base. The CDR3 consists of 18 residues. CDR1 is SGHTA, CDR2 FQGNSA, per germline.

The rearrangement joins TRBV7-2 to TRBJ2-3, with 14 bases that match TRBD2. The sample consisted of peripheral blood. The sequence derives from a woman aged 80 or over with acute or convalescent COVID-19. CDR3 loop: CASSLTSGGAGGTDTQYF. The CDR3 DNA is TGTGCCAGCAGCTTGACTAGCGGGGGGGCCGGCGGCACAGATACGCAGTATTTT.